The 13 T cell receptor beta chains below all came from one sample that was sequenced in a study of T cells in tuberculosis. Sequenced by immunoSEQ multiplex PCR; TCRdb stores in-frame clones only, minus some. The table records roughly 45,000 clones, about 94% of them present only once. The material sequenced was PBMCs. Every receptor here comes from a donor aged 10-29 years with latent tuberculosis or without tuberculosis infection. Some clones in this sample may be carry-over from other donors' samples.

The V and J genes are TRBV9 and TRBJ1-3; weak D call: TRBD1 (5 bases). Trimming took off 2 bases at V and 8 bases at J, with 11 bases between the two ends. CDR3 length: 13 amino acids. Germline CDR1 and CDR2: SGDLS and YYNGEE. CDR3 protein: CASSVRASDTIYF. The CDR3 bases are TGTGCCAGCAGCGTCAGGGCTTCAGACACCATATATTTT.

This clone appeared a single time. CDR3 amino acids: CATSIGQGYGYTF. The CDR3 DNA is TGTGCCACCAGCATAGGACAGGGATATGGCTACACCTTC. The J gene is TRBJ1-2, the V gene TRBV15, with TRBD1 matching over 8 bases. CDR3 length equals 13 residues. V lost 4 bases to trimming and J lost 5 bases; unmatched junction nucleotides: 3. Germline assignment: CDR1 LNHNV and CDR2 YYDKDF (reference sequence). The full variable domain, in which reference TRBV15 and TRBJ1-2 provide the parts outside the CDR3, is DAMVIQNPRYQVTQFGKPVTLSCSQTLNHNVMYWYQQKSSQAPKLLFHYYDKDFNNEADTPDNFQSRRPNTSFCFLDIRSPGLGDTAMYLCATSIGQGYGYTFGSGTRLTVV.

The chain recombines TRBV5-1 with TRBJ2-7; 8 positions agree with TRBD1. This CDR3 is 15 amino acids long. The V and J ends lost 2 bases and 0 bases, in that order; junction bases with no gene match: 4. Germline loops: CDR1 SGHRS, CDR2 YFSETQ. The CDR3 nucleotides read TGCGCCAGCAGCTTACAGGGGACAGGCTCCTACGAGCAGTACTTC. Translating gives CASSLQGTGSYEQYF.

The chain is built from TRBV28 and TRBJ1-2, with 7 bases fitting TRBD1. In germline, CDR1 is MDHEN, CDR2 SYDVKM. CDR3 size: 16 residues. V lost 5 bases, J lost 5 bases, and 14 bases stayed unmatched. CDR3: CASSQISNRGEYGYTF. Here the CDR3 DNA reads TGTGCCAGCAGTCAAATCTCGAACAGGGGAGAGTATGGCTACACCTTC.

The sample holds one count of this clone. The rearrangement links TRBV28 to TRBJ2-7, with TRBD1 identical over 9 bases. Germline V gives CDR1 MDHEN, CDR2 SYDVKM. This CDR3 comprises 14 residues. J gave up 5 bases and V 6 bases, and 8 bases lay outside the gene matches. The CDR3 region has the DNA TGTGCCAGCAGCCGCCGGGACAGGGCCAACGAGCAGTACTTC. As protein: CASSRRDRANEQYF.

This chain connects TRBV5-6 to TRBJ2-5, with D perhaps TRBD2 (5 bases). Trimming pared 4 bases from V and 4 bases from J, leaving 17 bases between. The CDR3 runs 15 residues. Germline values: CDR1 SGHDT, CDR2 YYEEEE. The CDR3 nucleotides are TGTGCCAGCAGCCCGATCGGGGTTAGGGCAGAGACCCAGTACTTC. It translates to CASSPIGVRAETQYF.

This chain links TRBV19 with TRBJ1-1; D remains unclear. CDR3 length: 13 residues. V shed 4 bases and J shed 1 base, with 7 bases lying between them. Germline CDR1 reads LNHDA; CDR2 reads SQIVND (reference sequence). CDR3 amino acids: CASSNYGNTEAFF. The CDR3 coding sequence is TGTGCCAGTAGTAATTACGGGAACACTGAAGCTTTCTTT.

This chain links TRBV2 with TRBJ2-6; D might be TRBD1 (6 bases). V lost 10 bases, J lost 1 base, and 11 bases lay in between. The CDR3 extends over 14 amino acids. Germline CDR1 SNHLY, CDR2 FYNNEI. CDR3 bases: TGTGCCACGGAAACAGGGTCTGGGGCCAACGTCCTGACTTTC. It yields the protein CATETGSGANVLTF.

The J gene is TRBJ1-1, the V gene TRBV9, with unresolved D. Germline CDR1 reads SGDLS; CDR2 reads YYNGEE. V was shortened by 0 bases and J by 2 bases, with 5 bases between the two germline ends. The CDR3 contains 13 residues. DNA of the CDR3: TGTGCCAGCAGCGTAGTTCTTAACACTGAAGCTTTCTTT. Amino acids: CASSVVLNTEAFF.

The rearrangement links TRBV4-3 to TRBJ1-2; 8 bases line up with TRBD1. The V gene's germline CDR1 is LGHNA and CDR2 YSLEER. V gave up 4 bases and J gave up 6 bases; unmatched junction bases: 7. CDR3 size: 14 residues. DNA for the CDR3: TGCGCCAGCAGCCCTTCGACAGGGGTGGATGGCTACACCTTC. Its translation: CASSPSTGVDGYTF.

CDR3 sequence reads: CASSLDAGRSYEQYF. As DNA, the CDR3 is TGTGCCAGCAGCTTAGATGCGGGGAGGTCCTACGAGCAGTACTTC. J is TRBJ2-7 and V is TRBV11-3, with a tentative D call TRBD2 (6 bases). Germline lookup yields CDR1 SGHNT and CDR2 YENEEA. The CDR3 has 15 residues. Trimming took 0 bases from V and 1 from J, leaving 10 bases between them.

The chain carries TRBV7-9 and TRBJ1-1, with D maybe TRBD1 (5 bases). V was shortened by 1 base and J by 4 bases, with 10 bases between the two germline ends. The CDR3 covers 14 residues. The V gene's germline CDR1 is SEHNR and CDR2 FQNEAQ (reference sequence). This CDR3 is CASSLVGGTTEAFF. The CDR3 DNA reads TGTGCCAGCAGCTTAGTGGGGGGAACCACTGAAGCTTTCTTT. The variable domain in full, with the rest retrieved from reference TRBV7-9 and TRBJ1-1, is DTGVSQNPRHKITKRGQNVTFRCDPISEHNRLYWYRQTLGQGPEFLTYFQNEAQLEKSRLLSDRFSAERPKGSFSTLEIQRTEQGDSAMYLCASSLVGGTTEAFFGQGTRLTVV.

This chain joins TRBV28 and TRBJ1-2; D possibly corresponds to TRBD1 (5 bases). Per germline, CDR1 MDHEN and CDR2 SYDVKM. The CDR3 runs 13 residues. Trimming shortened V by 4 bases and J by 8 bases, and 14 bases separated the two germline ends. In DNA, the CDR3 is TGTGCCAGCAGTTCGGGTGCAGGGTTGGGCTACACCTTC. This translates into CASSSGAGLGYTF.